These T cell receptor beta chains were read from a single sample in a study of persistence of HIV-infected CD4 T cells. No antigen has been assigned to these receptors. Repertoires were generated with immunoSEQ multiplex PCR, while TCRdb's copy carries only in-frame clones and drops some. The sample records 40,000 to 50,000 clones, about 80% being singletons. Sequencing used CD4+ T cells sorted from PBMCs after approximately 19-hour stimulation, obtained from a patient who received antiretroviral therapy. The receptors originated from an adult man with HIV who was CMV-seropositive. Each CDR3 is given with its conserved first and last residue. The D gene is left open where the match is weak. Clone size is shown for a subset of rows, as once, few, many or a class of expanded clone.

abundance: few; j_gene: TRBJ2-1; d_gene: TRBD1; v_gene: TRBV12-5; len: 14; CDR3aa: CASGTSTGRNEQFF; CDR3nt: TGTGCTAGTGGTACCTCGACAGGGCGCAATGAGCAGTTCTTC
abundance: -; j_gene: TRBJ2-4; d_gene: TRBD1; v_gene: TRBV15; len: 17; CDR3aa: CATSPRTGDLLGNIQYF; CDR3nt: TGTGCCACCAGCCCACGGACAGGGGACCTGTTGGGGAACATTCAGTACTTC
abundance: once; j_gene: TRBJ2-1; d_gene: -; v_gene: TRBV19; len: 13; CDR3aa: CASRATGDNEQFF; CDR3nt: TGTGCCAGTAGGGCCACAGGAGACAATGAGCAGTTCTTC
abundance: -; j_gene: TRBJ2-6; d_gene: -; v_gene: TRBV7-9; len: 16; CDR3aa: CASSSTALSGANVLTF; CDR3nt: TGTGCCAGCAGCTCTACAGCTCTCTCTGGGGCCAACGTCCTGACTTTC
abundance: few; j_gene: TRBJ1-5; d_gene: -; v_gene: TRBV12-5; len: 16; CDR3aa: CASGLEQGFGDQPQHF; CDR3nt: TGTGCTAGTGGTTTGGAACAGGGATTTGGGGATCAGCCCCAGCATTTT
abundance: -; j_gene: TRBJ2-2; d_gene: TRBD1; v_gene: TRBV10-3; len: 14; CDR3aa: CASTQGANTGELFF; CDR3nt: TGTGCCTCTACACAGGGGGCGAACACCGGGGAGCTGTTTTTT
abundance: -; j_gene: TRBJ2-3; d_gene: TRBD2; v_gene: TRBV30; len: 16; CDR3aa: CAWSSRLAGGTDTQYF; CDR3nt: TGTGCCTGGAGCTCCCGACTAGCGGGAGGCACAGATACGCAGTATTTT
abundance: -; j_gene: TRBJ2-1; d_gene: TRBD2; v_gene: TRBV18; len: 15; CDR3aa: CASSPSGPSYNEQFF; CDR3nt: TGTGCCAGCTCCCCTAGCGGGCCTTCCTACAATGAGCAGTTCTTC
abundance: -; j_gene: TRBJ2-1; d_gene: TRBD2; v_gene: TRBV7-3; len: 16; CDR3aa: CASSLTSGRVYNEQFF; CDR3nt: TGTGCCAGCAGCTTAACTAGCGGGAGGGTCTACAATGAGCAGTTCTTC
abundance: -; j_gene: TRBJ2-7; d_gene: -; v_gene: TRBV29-1; len: 17; CDR3aa: CSVSVREKLGWAYEQYF; CDR3nt: TGCAGCGTTTCGGTCCGCGAAAAATTGGGGTGGGCCTACGAGCAGTACTTC
abundance: -; j_gene: TRBJ2-3; d_gene: -; v_gene: TRBV6-1; len: 14; CDR3aa: CASSEAGGTDTQYF; CDR3nt: TGTGCCAGCAGTGAAGCGGGGGGCACAGATACGCAGTATTTT
abundance: -; j_gene: TRBJ2-1; d_gene: -; v_gene: TRBV27; len: 14; CDR3aa: CASSFLGIYNEQFF; CDR3nt: TGTGCCAGCAGTTTTTTAGGTATTTACAATGAGCAGTTCTTC
abundance: -; j_gene: TRBJ2-2; d_gene: -; v_gene: TRBV5-8; len: 16; CDR3aa: CASSLGTATGTGELFF; CDR3nt: TGTGCCAGCAGCTTGGGGACAGCGACGGGAACCGGGGAGCTGTTTTTT
abundance: -; j_gene: TRBJ1-3; d_gene: -; v_gene: TRBV2; len: 14; CDR3aa: CASSGWRSGNTIYF; CDR3nt: TGTGCCAGCAGTGGCTGGCGCTCTGGAAACACCATATATTTT
abundance: -; j_gene: TRBJ2-3; d_gene: TRBD2; v_gene: TRBV19; len: 14; CDR3aa: CASEGSSGSDTQYF; CDR3nt: TGTGCCAGTGAAGGTTCTAGCGGGAGTGATACGCAGTATTTT
abundance: -; j_gene: TRBJ2-5; d_gene: -; v_gene: TRBV30; len: 16; CDR3aa: CAWSVPLQTRPPTQYF; CDR3nt: TGTGCCTGGAGTGTACCTCTCCAAACTAGACCCCCGACCCAGTACTTC
abundance: -; j_gene: TRBJ2-5; d_gene: -; v_gene: TRBV5-1; len: 13; CDR3aa: CASSPQGQETQYF; CDR3nt: TGCGCCAGCAGCCCGCAGGGCCAAGAGACCCAGTACTTC
abundance: -; j_gene: TRBJ1-2; d_gene: -; v_gene: TRBV3-1/TRBV3-2; len: 15; CDR3aa: CASSQDLREGYGYTF; CDR3nt: TGTGCCAGCAGCCAAGATCTGCGGGAGGGGTATGGCTACACCTTC
abundance: -; j_gene: TRBJ2-1; d_gene: -; v_gene: TRBV10-3; len: 13; CDR3aa: CAISPKPYNEQFF; CDR3nt: TGTGCCATCAGTCCAAAACCTTACAATGAGCAGTTCTTC
abundance: -; j_gene: TRBJ1-4; d_gene: TRBD1; v_gene: TRBV7-3; len: 18; CDR3aa: CASSFPDRGLATNEKLFF; CDR3nt: TGTGCCAGCAGCTTCCCGGACAGGGGGCTTGCAACTAATGAAAAACTGTTTTTT
abundance: once; j_gene: TRBJ2-7; d_gene: -; v_gene: TRBV9; len: 15; CDR3aa: CASSVGSSTAYEQYF; CDR3nt: TGTGCCAGCAGCGTAGGATCTAGCACCGCCTACGAGCAGTACTTC
abundance: few; j_gene: TRBJ2-1; d_gene: -; v_gene: TRBV12-3/TRBV12-4; len: 13; CDR3aa: CASSFALYNEQFF; CDR3nt: TGTGCCAGCAGTTTTGCACTTTACAATGAGCAGTTCTTC
abundance: -; j_gene: TRBJ2-2; d_gene: TRBD1; v_gene: TRBV6-2/TRBV6-3; len: 15; CDR3aa: CASSRQGARTGELFF; CDR3nt: TGTGCCAGCAGTAGACAGGGGGCGCGAACCGGGGAGCTGTTTTTT
abundance: once; j_gene: TRBJ2-7; d_gene: TRBD2; v_gene: TRBV7-2; len: 16; CDR3aa: CASGALAGGSAYEQYF; CDR3nt: TGTGCCAGCGGCGCTCTAGCGGGAGGGAGCGCCTACGAGCAGTACTTC
abundance: -; j_gene: TRBJ1-2; d_gene: -; v_gene: TRBV30; len: 12; CDR3aa: CAWSVRNYGYTF; CDR3nt: TGTGCCTGGAGTGTACGTAACTATGGCTACACCTTC
abundance: -; j_gene: TRBJ2-7; d_gene: -; v_gene: TRBV18; len: 14; CDR3aa: CASSPPVASYEQYF; CDR3nt: TGTGCCAGCTCACCACCGGTGGCTAGCTACGAGCAGTACTTC
abundance: -; j_gene: TRBJ1-2; d_gene: -; v_gene: TRBV4-1; len: 15; CDR3aa: CASSQGEARYYGYTF; CDR3nt: TGCGCCAGCAGCCAAGGAGAGGCCAGATACTATGGCTACACCTTC
abundance: few; j_gene: TRBJ1-3; d_gene: -; v_gene: TRBV3-1/TRBV3-2; len: 17; CDR3aa: CASSQHGGRASGNTIYF; CDR3nt: TGTGCCAGCAGCCAACACGGAGGACGCGCGTCTGGAAACACCATATATTTT
abundance: few; j_gene: TRBJ2-1; d_gene: -; v_gene: TRBV25-1; len: 12; CDR3aa: CASSAWWNEQFF; CDR3nt: TGTGCCAGCAGTGCCTGGTGGAATGAGCAGTTCTTC
abundance: once; j_gene: TRBJ1-3; d_gene: -; v_gene: TRBV7-2; len: 16; CDR3aa: CASSLERGPSGNTIYF; CDR3nt: TGTGCCAGCAGCTTAGAACGCGGACCCTCTGGAAACACCATATATTTT
abundance: -; j_gene: TRBJ1-2; d_gene: -; v_gene: TRBV30; len: 13; CDR3aa: CAWSVPPVYGYTF; CDR3nt: TGTGCCTGGAGTGTGCCTCCGGTCTATGGCTACACCTTC
abundance: -; j_gene: TRBJ1-2; d_gene: TRBD1; v_gene: TRBV3-1/TRBV3-2; len: 14; CDR3aa: CASTPRGPSYGYTF; CDR3nt: TGTGCCAGCACTCCGAGGGGGCCGAGCTATGGCTACACCTTC
abundance: few; j_gene: TRBJ1-5; d_gene: -; v_gene: TRBV5-8; len: 16; CDR3aa: CASSPVGRRRDQPQHF; CDR3nt: TGTGCCAGCAGCCCCGTTGGACGACGTAGGGATCAGCCCCAGCATTTT
abundance: -; j_gene: TRBJ1-2; d_gene: TRBD1; v_gene: TRBV9; len: 16; CDR3aa: CASSVRQGAGAQGYTF; CDR3nt: TGTGCCAGCAGCGTTCGCCAGGGGGCAGGCGCGCAGGGCTACACCTTC
abundance: -; j_gene: TRBJ1-2; d_gene: TRBD1; v_gene: TRBV5-6; len: 13; CDR3aa: CASRRDSYYGYTF; CDR3nt: TGTGCCAGCAGACGGGACAGCTACTATGGCTACACCTTC
abundance: -; j_gene: TRBJ1-1; d_gene: -; v_gene: TRBV18; len: 13; CDR3aa: CASSPDGRTEAFF; CDR3nt: TGTGCCAGCTCACCTGACGGGAGGACTGAAGCTTTCTTT
abundance: -; j_gene: TRBJ1-1; d_gene: -; v_gene: TRBV19; len: 14; CDR3aa: CASSTFRGDTEAFF; CDR3nt: TGTGCCAGTAGTACTTTCAGGGGAGACACTGAAGCTTTCTTT
abundance: -; j_gene: TRBJ1-2; d_gene: -; v_gene: TRBV5-1; len: 13; CDR3aa: CASSLASGDGYTF; CDR3nt: TGCGCCAGCAGCTTGGCCTCGGGGGATGGCTACACCTTC
abundance: -; j_gene: TRBJ1-1; d_gene: -; v_gene: TRBV30; len: 13; CDR3aa: CAWRQGRGTEAFF; CDR3nt: TGTGCCTGGAGGCAGGGGAGGGGCACTGAAGCTTTCTTT
abundance: few; j_gene: TRBJ1-6; d_gene: -; v_gene: TRBV6-5; len: 13; CDR3aa: CASIGGWNSPLHF; CDR3nt: TGTGCCAGCATCGGCGGATGGAATTCACCCCTCCACTTT
abundance: -; j_gene: TRBJ1-1; d_gene: TRBD1; v_gene: TRBV27; len: 14; CDR3aa: CASSLADRVTEAFF; CDR3nt: TGTGCCAGCAGTTTAGCGGACAGGGTCACTGAAGCTTTCTTT
abundance: -; j_gene: TRBJ2-5; d_gene: TRBD2; v_gene: TRBV4-2; len: 16; CDR3aa: CASSQALAGGQETQYF; CDR3nt: TGTGCCAGCAGCCAAGCCCTAGCGGGGGGCCAAGAGACCCAGTACTTC
abundance: -; j_gene: TRBJ1-3; d_gene: TRBD1; v_gene: TRBV2; len: 16; CDR3aa: CASRDRDRVGGNTIYF; CDR3nt: TGTGCCAGCAGGGACCGGGACAGAGTAGGAGGAAACACCATATATTTT
abundance: -; j_gene: TRBJ2-5; d_gene: TRBD1; v_gene: TRBV2; len: 16; CDR3aa: CASSSDGQGWGETQYF; CDR3nt: TGTGCCAGCAGCTCCGACGGACAGGGATGGGGAGAGACCCAGTACTTC
abundance: -; j_gene: TRBJ1-4; d_gene: TRBD1; v_gene: TRBV7-9; len: 15; CDR3aa: CASSLRDRGGEKLFF; CDR3nt: TGTGCCAGCAGCTTGAGAGACAGGGGAGGCGAAAAACTGTTTTTT
abundance: -; j_gene: TRBJ2-5; d_gene: TRBD1; v_gene: TRBV29-1; len: 13; CDR3aa: CSVAGQGAKTQYF; CDR3nt: TGCAGCGTTGCGGGACAGGGGGCGAAGACCCAGTACTTC
abundance: -; j_gene: TRBJ1-2; d_gene: -; v_gene: TRBV3-1/TRBV3-2; len: 14; CDR3aa: CASSLTGRYYGYTF; CDR3nt: TGTGCCAGCAGTCTCACCGGGAGGTACTATGGCTACACCTTC
abundance: few; j_gene: TRBJ2-7; d_gene: -; v_gene: TRBV29-1; len: 11; CDR3aa: CSVEMGREQYF; CDR3nt: TGCAGCGTTGAGATGGGAAGGGAGCAGTACTTC
abundance: -; j_gene: TRBJ2-2; d_gene: -; v_gene: TRBV19; len: 14; CDR3aa: CASSMGSGGGELFF; CDR3nt: TGTGCCAGTAGTATGGGGAGCGGCGGCGGGGAGCTGTTTTTT
abundance: -; j_gene: TRBJ2-5; d_gene: -; v_gene: TRBV4-2; len: 13; CDR3aa: CASSQGLLETQYF; CDR3nt: TGTGCCAGCAGCCAAGGGCTTCTAGAGACCCAGTACTTC
abundance: -; j_gene: TRBJ1-5; d_gene: -; v_gene: TRBV7-9; len: 18; CDR3aa: CASSLGGSAGVGNQPQHF; CDR3nt: TGTGCCAGCAGCTTAGGGGGGTCGGCCGGGGTCGGCAATCAGCCCCAGCATTTT
abundance: -; j_gene: TRBJ1-1; d_gene: -; v_gene: TRBV7-9; len: 15; CDR3aa: CASSWIQALSTEAFF; CDR3nt: TGTGCCAGCAGCTGGATACAGGCTCTCTCCACTGAAGCTTTCTTT
abundance: -; j_gene: TRBJ1-1; d_gene: -; v_gene: TRBV7-9; len: 17; CDR3aa: CASSLTGRGGMDTEAFF; CDR3nt: TGTGCCAGCAGCTTAACCGGGAGGGGGGGAATGGACACTGAAGCTTTCTTT